This T cell receptor beta chain came from a study of OX40 agonist ivuxolimab in advanced cancers. Study-level information: The dose of intravenous ivuxolimab that patients received every 2 weeks ranged from 0.01 to 10 mg/kg. Among those enrolled, mean age was about 62 years (range about 23 to 85) and approximately 83% were male. Of the participants, approximately 44% had some prior anti-PD-1, anti-PD-L1 or anti-CTLA-4 therapy, which was allowed.

Sequenced by immunoSEQ multiplex PCR; TCRdb stores in-frame clones only, minus some. The sample carries 50,000 to 85,000 clones, 85% recorded once. This CDR3 contains 13 residues. Trimming removed 10 bases from V and 0 bases from J, with 12 bases in between. Looked up from germline, CDR1 is MNHEY and CDR2 is SVGAGI. Systemic immunosuppression or autoimmune disease history was grounds to exclude patients. This chain connects TRBV6-5 to TRBJ1-1; possible D gene TRBD1, 5 bases. The sequenced sample was CD4+ or CD8+ T cells sorted from blood, obtained in a trial of the OX40 agonist ivuxolimab. The TCR originated in an adult with an advanced solid tumor such as melanoma, head and neck, liver or kidney cancer. In nucleotides, the CDR3 is TGTGCCACCACGGGGCCCCTGAACACTGAAGCTTTCTTT. It codes for CATTGPLNTEAFF.